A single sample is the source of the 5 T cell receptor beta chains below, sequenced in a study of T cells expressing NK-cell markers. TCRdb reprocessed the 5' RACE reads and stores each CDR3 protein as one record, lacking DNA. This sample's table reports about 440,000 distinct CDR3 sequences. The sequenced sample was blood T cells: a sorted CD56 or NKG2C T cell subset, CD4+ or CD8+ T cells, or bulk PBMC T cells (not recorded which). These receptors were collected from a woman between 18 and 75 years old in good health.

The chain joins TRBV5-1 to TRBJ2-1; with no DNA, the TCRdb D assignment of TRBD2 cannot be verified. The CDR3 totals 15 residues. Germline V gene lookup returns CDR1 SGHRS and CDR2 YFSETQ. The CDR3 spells CASSLPAGANNEQFF.

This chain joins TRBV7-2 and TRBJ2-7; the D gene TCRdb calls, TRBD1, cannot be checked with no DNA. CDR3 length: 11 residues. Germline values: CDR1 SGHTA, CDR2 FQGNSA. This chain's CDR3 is CASSNAGRKYF.

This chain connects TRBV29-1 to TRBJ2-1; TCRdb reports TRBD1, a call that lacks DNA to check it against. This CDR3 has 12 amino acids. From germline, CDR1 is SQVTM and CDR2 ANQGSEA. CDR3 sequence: CSSPQGDNEQFF.

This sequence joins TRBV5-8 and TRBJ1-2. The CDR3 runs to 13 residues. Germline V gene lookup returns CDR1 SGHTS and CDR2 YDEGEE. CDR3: CASSFDSNYGYTF.

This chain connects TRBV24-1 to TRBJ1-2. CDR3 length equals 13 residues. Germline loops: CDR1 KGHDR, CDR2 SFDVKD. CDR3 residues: CATSDSHGYGYTF.